This TCR beta chain stems from a study of cytomegalovirus exposure and HLA in healthy donors. PCR used 60 Vbeta primers and 13 Jbeta primers. The data were produced by immunoSEQ multiplex PCR, yet TCRdb's version contains in-frame clones alone and is incomplete. The table has fewer than 250,000 clones, almost 80% seen once. This CDR3 has 15 residues. From germline, CDR1 is MNHEY and CDR2 SVGAGI. V was trimmed by 5 bases and J by 5 bases, leaving 16 bases between them. This clone was counted only a few times. The chain employs TRBV6-5 and TRBJ2-1; D perhaps matches TRBD2 (6 bases). Sequenced sample: PBMCs. The source is a woman aged 18-30 years in good health and CMV-seronegative. Here the CDR3 reads CASSPPRAGHNEQFF. CDR3 bases: TGTGCCAGCAGTCCCCCTCGAGCGGGTCACAATGAGCAGTTCTTC.